This TCR beta chain was sequenced for a study of T cell clonality in common variable immunodeficiency. Repertoires were generated with immunoSEQ multiplex PCR, while TCRdb's copy carries only in-frame clones and drops some. The data list 30,000 to 40,000 clones, none observed once; 6.5% to 7.5% falls to the top ten. This clone was seen ten or more times. Its specificity is unknown. Read coverage stops 3 residues before the CDR3 terminus; the germline J gene supplies the remainder. General observations from the study: CVID subjects shared fewer TCRbeta clones than healthy controls did. Reportedly, TCR beta sequences from common variable immunodeficiency showed fewer deletions and N-nucleotide insertions.

The CDR3 spans 14 residues. Germline CDR1 DFQATT, CDR2 SNEGSKA (reference sequence). The V end lost 3 bases, the J end lost 0 bases, and 10 bases lay between the germline ends. Sequencing was performed on peripheral blood mononuclear cells. J is TRBJ2-3 and V is TRBV20-1, with a tentative D call TRBD2 (5 bases). This clonotype was sampled from a human donor with common variable immunodeficiency. The chain's CDR3 is CSASLATSTDTQYF. The CDR3 bases that were read are TGCAGTGCTAGCCTAGCAACTAGCACAGATACG.